The T cell receptor beta chain described here comes from a study of blood T cell repertoires in COVID-19. In the study overall: The United States, Italy and Spain supplied acute and convalescent COVID-19 samples. From T cells, B-cell-depleted T cells, or PBMCs came the material, which was cDNA or gDNA.

Source study methods: Estimated nucleated cell counts came from reference gene primer amplification. Assay: immunoSEQ multiplex PCR; the TCRdb copy retains only in-frame clones and omits some. The DNA gave D and trimming, while V, J and clone size come from that table. The sample carries tens of thousands of clones, over 65% recorded once. CDR3 length: 18 amino acids. V lost 6 bases, J lost 0 bases, and 7 bases stayed unmatched. CDR1 KGHSH and CDR2 LQKENI come from the germline V gene. The sequence was obtained from a man aged 60 to 75 with active COVID-19. Material: peripheral blood. The chain employs TRBV18 and TRBJ2-2, with 13 bases matching TRBD2. CDR3 DNA sequence: TGTGCCAGCTCCAGGACTAGCGGGGGTACGACGAACACCGGGGAGCTGTTTTTT. Translation: CASSRTSGGTTNTGELFF. Based on the CDR3 plus reference TRBV18 and TRBJ2-2, the full variable domain is NAGVMQNPRHLVRRRGQEARLRCSPMKGHSHVYWYRQLPEEGLKFMVYLQKENIIDESGMPKERFSAEFPKEGPSILRIQQVVRGDSAAYFCASSRTSGGTTNTGELFFGEGSRLTVL.